The entry below gives a single T cell receptor (beta chain) sequence along with its context. The CDR3 extends over 14 amino acids. CDR1 and CDR2 from the germline V gene are MNHEY and SVGAGI. V trimming: 5 bases; J trimming: 5 bases; junction bases outside the gene matches: 5. Original handling: Reference gene primers were amplified, and this amplification served to estimate nucleated cell counts. TCRdb's table, derived via immunoSEQ multiplex PCR, lists solely in-frame clones and lacks some. That table furnishes V, J and clone size, whereas the DNA furnished D and trimming. Of a few hundred thousand clones listed, about 87% were seen once; the top ten hold more than 6.5%. This sample was included in a study of blood T cell repertoires in COVID-19. Background on the study: Acute and convalescent COVID-19 specimens originated in the United States, Italy and Spain. PBMCs, B-cell-depleted T cells, or T cells were the source of the cDNA or gDNA that made up the material.

Sequenced sample: peripheral blood. The origin of this receptor is a woman under 40 who had recovered from COVID-19. The V and J genes are TRBV6-5 and TRBJ1-1; 10 nucleotides agree with TRBD1. In nucleotides, the CDR3 is TGTGCCAGCAGTACGGGACAGGGGAGAACTGAAGCTTTCTTT. Translated: CASSTGQGRTEAFF.